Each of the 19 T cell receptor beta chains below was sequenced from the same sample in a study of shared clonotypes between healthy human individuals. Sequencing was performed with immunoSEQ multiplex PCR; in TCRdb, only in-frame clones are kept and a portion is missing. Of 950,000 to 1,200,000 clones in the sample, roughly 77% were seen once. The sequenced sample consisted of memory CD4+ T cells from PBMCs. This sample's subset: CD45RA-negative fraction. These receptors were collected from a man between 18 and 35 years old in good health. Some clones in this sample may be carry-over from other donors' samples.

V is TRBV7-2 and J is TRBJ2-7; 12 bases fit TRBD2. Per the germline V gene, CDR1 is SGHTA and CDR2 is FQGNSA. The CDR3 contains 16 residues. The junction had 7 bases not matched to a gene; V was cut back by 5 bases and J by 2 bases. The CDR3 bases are TGTGCCAGCAGCCTGACTAGCGGGAGTGGAGCCTACGAGCAGTACTTC. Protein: CASSLTSGSGAYEQYF.

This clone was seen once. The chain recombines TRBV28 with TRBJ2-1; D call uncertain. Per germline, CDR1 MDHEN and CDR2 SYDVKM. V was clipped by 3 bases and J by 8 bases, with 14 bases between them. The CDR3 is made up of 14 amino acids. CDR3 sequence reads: CASSFLGRSHEQFF. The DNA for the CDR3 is TGTGCCAGCAGTTTTCTAGGACGTTCCCATGAGCAGTTCTTC.

CDR3 sequence reads: CASSIGIRGEAFF. The CDR3 nucleotides read TGTGCCAGTAGTATTGGGATCAGAGGTGAAGCTTTCTTT. V gene TRBV19 combines with J gene TRBJ1-1; no clear D. The CDR3 covers 13 residues. The V gene's germline CDR1 is LNHDA and CDR2 SQIVND (reference sequence). Between the trimmed V and J ends, which lost 3 bases and 7 bases, there was a span of 12 bases. Based on the CDR3 plus reference TRBV19 and TRBJ1-1, the full variable domain is DGGITQSPKYLFRKEGQNVTLSCEQNLNHDAMYWYRQDPGQGLRLIYYSQIVNDFQKGDIAEGYSVSREKKESFPLTVTSAQKNPTAFYLCASSIGIRGEAFFGQGTRLTVV.

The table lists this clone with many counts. The CDR3 DNA sequence: TGTGCCAGCAGCTGGGGGAGCTTCGGAAACACCATATATTTT. Its translation: CASSWGSFGNTIYF. The chain joins TRBV7-9 to TRBJ1-3, with TRBD1 as a possible D gene (5 bases). CDR3 length equals 14 residues. Germline lookup yields CDR1 SEHNR and CDR2 FQNEAQ (reference sequence). Between the trimmed V and J ends, which lost 4 bases and 4 bases, there was a span of 11 bases.

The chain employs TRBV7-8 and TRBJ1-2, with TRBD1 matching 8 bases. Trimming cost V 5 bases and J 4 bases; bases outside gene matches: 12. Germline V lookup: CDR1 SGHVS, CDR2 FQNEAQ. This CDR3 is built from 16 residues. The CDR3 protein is CASSRDRDRRIYGYTF. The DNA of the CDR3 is TGTGCCAGCAGCAGAGACCGGGACAGGAGGATCTATGGCTACACCTTC.

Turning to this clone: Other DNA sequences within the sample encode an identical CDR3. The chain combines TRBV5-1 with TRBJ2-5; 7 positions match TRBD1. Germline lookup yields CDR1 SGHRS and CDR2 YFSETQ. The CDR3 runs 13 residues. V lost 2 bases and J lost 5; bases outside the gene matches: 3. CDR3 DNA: TGCGCCAGCAGCTTAAGGGGGCAGGAGACCCAGTACTTC. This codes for CASSLRGQETQYF. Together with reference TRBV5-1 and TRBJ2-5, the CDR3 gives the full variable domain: KAGVTQTPRYLIKTRGQQVTLSCSPISGHRSVSWYQQTPGQGLQFLFEYFSETQRNKGNFPGRFSGRQFSNSRSEMNVSTLELGDSALYLCASSLRGQETQYFGPGTRLLVL.

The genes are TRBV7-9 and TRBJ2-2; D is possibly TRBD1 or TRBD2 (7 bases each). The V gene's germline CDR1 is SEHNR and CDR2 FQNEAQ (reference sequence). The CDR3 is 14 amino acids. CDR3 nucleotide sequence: TGTGCAGGGGGCGGGAGAACCAACACCGGGGAGCTGTTTTTT. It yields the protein CAGGGRTNTGELFF. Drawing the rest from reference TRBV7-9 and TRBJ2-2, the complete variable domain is DTGVSQNPRHKITKRGQNVTFRCDPISEHNRLYWYRQTLGQGPEFLTYFQNEAQLEKSRLLSDRFSAERPKGSFSTLEIQRTEQGDSAMYLCAGGGRTNTGELFFGEGSRLTVL.

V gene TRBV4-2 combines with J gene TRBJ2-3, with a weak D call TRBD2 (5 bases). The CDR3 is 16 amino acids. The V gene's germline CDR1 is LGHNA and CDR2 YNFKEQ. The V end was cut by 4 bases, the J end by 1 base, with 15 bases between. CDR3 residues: CASSPRRDVGTDTQYF. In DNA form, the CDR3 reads TGTGCCAGCAGCCCCCGTCGGGATGTGGGCACAGATACGCAGTATTTT.

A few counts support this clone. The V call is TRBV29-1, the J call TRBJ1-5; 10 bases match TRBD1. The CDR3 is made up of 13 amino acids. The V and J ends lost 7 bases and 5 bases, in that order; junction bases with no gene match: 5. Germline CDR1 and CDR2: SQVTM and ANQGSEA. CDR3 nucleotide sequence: TGCAGCGGGGGACAGGGGAAGGATCAGCCCCAGCATTTT. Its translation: CSGGQGKDQPQHF.

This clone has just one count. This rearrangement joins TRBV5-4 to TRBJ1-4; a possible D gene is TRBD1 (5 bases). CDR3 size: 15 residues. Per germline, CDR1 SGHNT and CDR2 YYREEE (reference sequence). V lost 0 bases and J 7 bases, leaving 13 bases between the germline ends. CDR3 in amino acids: CASSLEQGLSEKLFF. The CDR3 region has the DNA TGTGCCAGCAGCTTGGAGCAGGGCTTGAGTGAAAAACTGTTTTTT.

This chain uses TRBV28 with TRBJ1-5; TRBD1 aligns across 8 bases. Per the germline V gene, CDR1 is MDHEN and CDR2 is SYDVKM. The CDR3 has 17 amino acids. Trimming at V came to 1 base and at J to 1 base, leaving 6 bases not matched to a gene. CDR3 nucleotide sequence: TGTGCCAGCAGTTTATTTCCAACAGGGGGAAGCAATCAGCCCCAGCATTTT. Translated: CASSLFPTGGSNQPQHF.

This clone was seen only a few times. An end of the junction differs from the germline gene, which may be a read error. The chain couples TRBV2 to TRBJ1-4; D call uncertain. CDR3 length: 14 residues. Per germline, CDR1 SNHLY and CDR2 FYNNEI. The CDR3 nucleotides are TGTGCCAGCAGTTGGACGGCCATAAGTCAGGTCCCGAAATTT. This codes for CASSWTAISQVPKF.

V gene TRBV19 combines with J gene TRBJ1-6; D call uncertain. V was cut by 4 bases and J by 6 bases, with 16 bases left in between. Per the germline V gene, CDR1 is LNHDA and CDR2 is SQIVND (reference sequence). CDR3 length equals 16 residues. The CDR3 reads CASSRPKKESNSPLHF. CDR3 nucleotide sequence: TGTGCCAGTAGTAGGCCGAAGAAGGAAAGTAATTCACCCCTCCACTTT.

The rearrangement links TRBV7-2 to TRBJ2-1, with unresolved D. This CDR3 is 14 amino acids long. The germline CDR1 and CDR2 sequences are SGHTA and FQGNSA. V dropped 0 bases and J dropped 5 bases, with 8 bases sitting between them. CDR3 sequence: CASSLAFFHNEQFF. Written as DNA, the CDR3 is TGTGCCAGCAGCTTAGCGTTTTTCCACAATGAGCAGTTCTTC.

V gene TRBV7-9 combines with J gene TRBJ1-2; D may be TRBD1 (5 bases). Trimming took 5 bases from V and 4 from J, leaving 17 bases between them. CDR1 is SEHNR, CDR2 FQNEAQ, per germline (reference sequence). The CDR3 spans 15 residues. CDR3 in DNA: TGTGCCAGCAGCCCTGGACACCCCATCTTCTATGGCTACACCTTC. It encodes CASSPGHPIFYGYTF.

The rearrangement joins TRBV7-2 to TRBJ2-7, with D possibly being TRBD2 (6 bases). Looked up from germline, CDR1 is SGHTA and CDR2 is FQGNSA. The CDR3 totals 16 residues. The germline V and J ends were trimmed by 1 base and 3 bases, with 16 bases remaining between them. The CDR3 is CASSLDSSANNYEQYF. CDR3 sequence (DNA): TGTGCCAGCAGCTTAGACTCTAGCGCGAACAACTACGAGCAGTACTTC.

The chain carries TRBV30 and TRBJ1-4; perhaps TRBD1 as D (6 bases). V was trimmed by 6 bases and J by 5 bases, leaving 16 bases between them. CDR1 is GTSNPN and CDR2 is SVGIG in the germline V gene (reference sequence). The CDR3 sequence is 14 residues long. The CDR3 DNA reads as TGTGCCTGTACAAGGGGGAGCGGGAATGAAAAACTGTTTTTT. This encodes CACTRGSGNEKLFF. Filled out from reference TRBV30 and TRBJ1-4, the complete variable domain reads SQTIHQWPATLVQPVGSPLSLECTVEGTSNPNLYWYRQAAGRGLQLLFYSVGIGQISSEVPQNLSASRPQDRQFILSSKKLLLSDSGFYLCACTRGSGNEKLFFGSGTQLSVL.

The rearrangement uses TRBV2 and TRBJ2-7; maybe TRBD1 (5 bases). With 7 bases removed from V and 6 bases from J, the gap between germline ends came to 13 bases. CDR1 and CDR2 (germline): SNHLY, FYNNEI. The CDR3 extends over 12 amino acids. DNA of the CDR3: TGTGCCAGCACCCTGAATAGGGGCGAGCAGTACTTC. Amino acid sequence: CASTLNRGEQYF.

CDR3 bases: TGTGCCAGCAGCGACCCAGGGGGTTTTTCCAAAGAGACCCAGTACTTC. The encoded protein is CASSDPGGFSKETQYF. The genes are TRBV7-9 and TRBJ2-5; 7 bases are a match to TRBD1. The CDR3 consists of 16 residues. V lost 5 bases and J lost 3; bases outside the gene matches: 12. Germline CDR1 and CDR2: SEHNR and FQNEAQ (reference sequence).